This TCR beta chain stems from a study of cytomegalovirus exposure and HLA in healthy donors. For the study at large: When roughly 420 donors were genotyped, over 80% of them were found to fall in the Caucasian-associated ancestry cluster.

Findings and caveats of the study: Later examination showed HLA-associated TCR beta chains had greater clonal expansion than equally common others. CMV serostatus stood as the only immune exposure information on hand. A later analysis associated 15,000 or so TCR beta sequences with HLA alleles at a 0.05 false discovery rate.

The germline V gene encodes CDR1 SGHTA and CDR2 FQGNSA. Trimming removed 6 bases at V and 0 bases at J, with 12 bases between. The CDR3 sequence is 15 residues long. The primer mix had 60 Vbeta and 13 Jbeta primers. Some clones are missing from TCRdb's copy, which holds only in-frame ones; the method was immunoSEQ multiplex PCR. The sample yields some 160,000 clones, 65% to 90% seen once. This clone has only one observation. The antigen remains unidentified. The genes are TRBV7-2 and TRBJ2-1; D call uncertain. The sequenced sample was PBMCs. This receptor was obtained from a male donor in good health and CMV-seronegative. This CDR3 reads CASRPEALSYNEQFF. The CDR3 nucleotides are TGTGCCAGCAGACCTGAGGCTCTCTCCTACAATGAGCAGTTCTTC.